These 17 T cell receptor beta chains came from one sample sequenced in a study of T-cell memory formation after mild COVID-19. MiXCR, applied by TCRdb to the 5' RACE reads, yields one record per CDR3 protein. Seen here are under 250,000 distinct CDR3 sequences, 15% to 19% observed once, and the top ten hold over 2%. Sequenced sample: PBMCs or a T cell subset sorted from them (not recorded which). All receptors come from an adult woman who had mild COVID-19 (a few samples of this study predate the infection). Cell type and time point are not known.

There are a few counts of this clonotype. This chain uses TRBV5-5 with TRBJ1-2; D call uncertain. The CDR3 spans 16 residues. V lost 0 bases, J lost 2 bases, and 14 bases lay in between. Germline V lookup: CDR1 SGHKS, CDR2 YYEKEE (reference sequence). DNA for the CDR3: TGTGCCAGCAGCTTGGGGGTCTTTGGTAGCAACTATGGCTACACCTTC. It specifies CASSLGVFGSNYGYTF.

This clonotype has just a few counts. The rearrangement links TRBV7-2 to TRBJ1-2; a weak D match, TRBD1 (5 bases). Trimming cost V 6 bases and J 8 bases, with 16 bases left between them. The CDR3 sequence is 13 residues long. Germline CDR1 reads SGHTA; CDR2 reads FQGNSA. The chain's CDR3 is CASRGGRGDGYTF. The CDR3 nucleotides read TGTGCCAGCAGGGGGGGTCGAGGTGACGGCTACACCTTC.

This clonotype has just a few counts. The chain couples TRBV7-3 to TRBJ2-7; D remains unclear. Trimming removed 4 bases at V and 3 bases at J, with 10 bases between. CDR3 length equals 13 residues. Germline CDR1 is SGHTA and CDR2 is FQGTGA. CDR3 DNA sequence: TGTGCCAGCAGCTCGGGCCGCCTCTACGAGCAGTACTTC. Residues: CASSSGRLYEQYF.

The rearrangement joins TRBV20-1 to TRBJ1-2; D call uncertain. V was cut by 7 bases and J by 4 bases, with 16 bases left in between. The CDR3 has 13 amino acids. In germline, CDR1 is DFQATT, CDR2 SNEGSKA (reference sequence). The CDR3 is CSGVLNPSYGYTF. For the CDR3, the DNA is TGCAGTGGGGTGTTGAACCCGTCCTATGGCTACACCTTC.

V gene TRBV20-1 combines with J gene TRBJ1-4, with D possibly TRBD1 on 6 matching bases. Between the trimmed V and J ends, which lost 5 bases and 5 bases, there was a span of 12 bases. The CDR3 spans 13 residues. Germline CDR1 reads DFQATT; CDR2 reads SNEGSKA (reference sequence). The CDR3, as DNA: TGCAGTGCTTCGGGACACTTCAATGAAAAACTGTTTTTT. It translates to CSASGHFNEKLFF.

The rearrangement uses TRBV6-6 and TRBJ1-6; D unclear. Germline values: CDR1 MNHNY, CDR2 SVGAGI (reference sequence). The CDR3 runs 14 residues. V lost 4 bases, J lost 5 bases, and 9 bases lay in between. The CDR3 bases are TGTGCCAGCAGTTCTGTTCACGATAATTCACCCCTCCACTTT. It specifies CASSSVHDNSPLHF.

V gene TRBV29-1 combines with J gene TRBJ2-3; 8 bases fit TRBD1. Losses at the gene ends were 7 bases for V and 3 bases for J; bases not matched to a gene: 3. Germline V gives CDR1 SQVTM, CDR2 ANQGSEA. The CDR3 contains 12 residues. The CDR3 bases are TGCAGCGCCCGGACAGGGACAGATACGCAGTATTTT. As protein: CSARTGTDTQYF.

V gene TRBV2 combines with J gene TRBJ1-1; D is uncertain. The ends were cut back, 3 bases at V and 3 bases at J, with 8 bases in the middle. The CDR3 covers 13 residues. CDR1 and CDR2 (germline): SNHLY, FYNNEI. For the CDR3, the DNA is TGTGCCAGCAGTGAGGCTCAGTACACTGAAGCTTTCTTT. This gives the protein CASSEAQYTEAFF.

This clonotype was counted only a few times. V usage is TRBV29-1 and J usage is TRBJ1-2; D may be TRBD1 (6 bases). CDR3 size: 11 residues. The ends were cut back, 4 bases at V and 7 bases at J, with 10 bases in the middle. Per the germline V gene, CDR1 is SQVTM and CDR2 is ANQGSEA. This CDR3 reads CSVGGQSGYTF. DNA for the CDR3: TGCAGCGTTGGCGGACAGTCTGGCTACACCTTC.

This chain joins TRBV7-2 and TRBJ2-1; 8 bases are shared with TRBD2. Germline assignment: CDR1 SGHTA and CDR2 FQGNSA. Trimming took 3 bases from V and 5 from J; bases not matched to a gene: 6. This CDR3 is built from 15 residues. CDR3 protein: CASSFDGLANNEQFF. For the CDR3, the DNA is TGTGCCAGCAGCTTTGACGGACTAGCCAACAATGAGCAGTTCTTC. The full variable domain, with the rest looked up from reference TRBV7-2 and TRBJ2-1, is GAGVSQSPSNKVTEKGKDVELRCDPISGHTALYWYRQSLGQGLEFLIYFQGNSAPDKSGLPSDRFSAERTGGSVSTLTIQRTQQEDSAVYLCASSFDGLANNEQFFGPGTRLTVL.

The chain uses TRBV24-1 and TRBJ2-1, with 10 nucleotides matching TRBD2. The trim removed 5 bases at V and 11 bases at J, leaving 14 bases unmatched. The CDR3 length is 16 residues. Germline CDR1 is KGHDR and CDR2 is SFDVKD. CDR3 sequence (DNA): TGTGCCACCAGTGCCCTGGGGCTAGCGGGGGATTCGCAGCAGTTCTTC. Protein product: CATSALGLAGDSQQFF.

This clonotype was detected only a few times. The chain is built from TRBV5-1 and TRBJ2-5; D gene uncertain. The CDR3 totals 14 residues. The V gene's germline CDR1 is SGHRS and CDR2 YFSETQ. V was trimmed by 1 base and J by 6 bases, leaving 13 bases between them. In DNA form, the CDR3 reads TGCGCCAGCAGCTTGTGGGTCAGTCAGCAGACCCAGTACTTC. The encoded protein is CASSLWVSQQTQYF.

The chain links TRBV12-3 or TRBV12-4 to TRBJ2-1, with D possibly TRBD2 on 7 matching bases. This CDR3 has 15 residues. The V gene lost 4 bases and the J gene lost 15 bases, with 25 bases spanning the gap. In DNA, the CDR3 is TGTGCCAGCAGTTCTCGTGGGGGGGCGCGGTCGCACCCGTTCTTC. This codes for CASSSRGGARSHPFF.

The sample holds a few counts of this clonotype. The chain links TRBV4-3 to TRBJ1-2; unclear D gene. This CDR3 is 14 amino acids long. The ends were cut back, 1 base at V and 6 bases at J, with 12 bases in the middle. The germline gives CDR1 LGHNA, CDR2 YSLEER. DNA of the CDR3: TGCGCCAGCAGCCAAGTAGGGAATGTCAATGGCTACACCTTC. Encoded protein: CASSQVGNVNGYTF.

V is TRBV11-2 and J is TRBJ2-7; D assignment may be TRBD1 or TRBD2 (5 bases each). The length of the CDR3 is 16 residues. Germline V gene lookup returns CDR1 SGHAT and CDR2 FQNNGV. V lost 3 bases to trimming and J lost 4 bases, with 19 bases between them. The CDR3 nucleotides read TGTGCCAGCAGCTTGCCGGGCGGGCTGGGGCTTTACGAGCAGTACTTC. Its protein product is CASSLPGGLGLYEQYF.

In this sample, this clonotype turned up many times. The CDR3 DNA reads as TGTGCCAGCAGCCAAGGCATTGAGTACGCCTATGGCTACACCTTC. Amino acids: CASSQGIEYAYGYTF. The chain has TRBV3-1 and TRBJ1-2, with D hard to call. The germline CDR1 and CDR2 sequences are LGHDT and YNNKEL (reference sequence). V gave up 1 base and J gave up 4 bases, with 13 bases separating them. There are 15 residues in the CDR3.

The chain combines TRBV20-1 with TRBJ1-2, with TRBD1 identical over 12 bases. CDR1 DFQATT and CDR2 SNEGSKA come from the germline V gene (reference sequence). V lost 7 bases, J lost 7 bases, and 7 bases stayed unmatched. The CDR3 is 13 amino acids. CDR3 sequence reads: CSDAGQGASGYTF. CDR3 nucleotides: TGCAGTGACGCGGGACAGGGGGCCTCTGGCTACACCTTC.